This entry features one TCR beta chain sequence. These data come from a study of blood T cell repertoires in COVID-19. In the source study's methods: Reference gene primer amplification in the assay estimated nucleated cell counts. Method: immunoSEQ multiplex PCR; TCRdb's copy keeps in-frame clones and lacks some. The DNA gave D and trimming, while V, J and clone size come from that table. The data show roughly 120,000 clones, roughly 85% seen once. The germline gives CDR1 SEHNR, CDR2 FQNEAQ (reference sequence). This CDR3 region has 15 residues. V shed 4 bases and J 3 bases; nucleotides not matched to a gene: 9.

Sequencing was carried out using peripheral blood. The chain couples TRBV7-9 to TRBJ2-7; 7 positions agree with TRBD1. The sequence was obtained from a woman of 80 years or more with active or convalescent COVID-19. CDR3 protein: CASSSLIAGGYEQYF. The CDR3 coding sequence is TGTGCCAGCAGCTCCCTCATTGCAGGGGGCTACGAGCAGTACTTC.